These 29 T cell receptor beta chains were sequenced from one sample in a study of regulatory T cells in long-lasting Graves disease. Investigators prepared the TCR beta libraries by applying iRepertoire HTBI primers and Arm-PCR of CDR3 regions. One entry per CDR3 protein results from TCRdb running MiXCR on the multiplex PCR reads. The sample includes approximately 400,000 distinct CDR3 sequences, approximately 15% of them seen just once. Noted time point: newly diagnosed GD, antithyroid drugs for less than 3 months. The TCR library was prepared using RNA isolated from PBMCs. The same sample was also studied in work on T cells in Graves' hyperthyroidism and ophthalmopathy.

This material consisted of peripheral blood mononuclear cells (PBMCs), taken at new diagnosis, from a patient treated with antithyroid drugs. These receptors came from a middle-aged woman with Graves disease.

This chain links TRBV12-3 or TRBV12-4 with TRBJ2-2; 12 positions agree with TRBD2. The CDR3 totals 16 residues. V lost 6 bases, J lost 6 bases, and 8 bases stayed unmatched. The CDR3: CASRLTSGSSPGELFF. CDR3 nucleotides: TGTGCCAGCAGGCTGACTAGCGGGAGTAGTCCCGGGGAGCTGTTTTTT.

This chain uses TRBV6-1 with TRBJ1-4; 7 positions match TRBD1. The CDR3 consists of 15 residues. The V gene's germline CDR1 is MNHNS and CDR2 SASEGT. Losses at the gene ends were 1 base for V and 7 bases for J; bases not matched to a gene: 6. CDR3 residues: CASSEGQGGSEKLFF. The CDR3 DNA follows: TGTGCCAGCAGTGAAGGGCAGGGGGGGAGTGAAAAACTGTTTTTT.

This clonotype showed up just a few times. V is TRBV7-9 and J is TRBJ2-1, with D perhaps TRBD2 (6 bases). The germline V and J ends were trimmed by 4 bases and 9 bases, with 10 bases remaining between them. The germline gives CDR1 SEHNR, CDR2 FQNEAQ (reference sequence). The CDR3 is 12 residues long. In nucleotides, the CDR3 is TGTGCCAGCAGCTCAATGGGGGGTGAGCAGTTCTTC. It specifies CASSSMGGEQFF.

The gene calls are TRBV2 and TRBJ2-3; D possibly corresponds to TRBD1 (5 bases). The V gene lost 0 bases and the J gene lost 6 bases, with 19 bases spanning the gap. The CDR3 is 17 amino acids. Germline CDR1 is SNHLY and CDR2 is FYNNEI. CDR3 protein: CASSEAVGQGVSDTQYF. CDR3 DNA: TGTGCCAGCAGTGAAGCGGTCGGTCAGGGCGTTTCGGATACGCAGTATTTT. Looking up the rest from reference TRBV2 and TRBJ2-3 gives the full variable domain: EPEVTQTPSHQVTQMGQEVILRCVPISNHLYFYWYRQILGQKVEFLVSFYNNEISEKSEIFDDQFSVERPDGSNFTLKIRSTKLEDSAMYFCASSEAVGQGVSDTQYFGPGTRLTVL.

The sample holds a few counts of this clonotype. The chain recombines TRBV5-4 with TRBJ2-2; D perhaps matches TRBD1 (6 bases). This CDR3 contains 14 residues. V was clipped by 0 bases and J by 7 bases, with 10 bases between them. Per the germline V gene, CDR1 is SGHNT and CDR2 is YYREEE (reference sequence). The CDR3 loop reads CASSLGAGVGELFF. The CDR3 coding sequence is TGTGCCAGCAGCTTGGGGGCAGGGGTCGGGGAGCTGTTTTTT.

Ten or more counts support this clonotype. The V call is TRBV2, the J call TRBJ2-1, with D tentatively TRBD1 (6 bases). The V end was cut by 9 bases, the J end by 13 bases, with 16 bases between. This CDR3 region has 11 residues. Germline assignment: CDR1 SNHLY and CDR2 FYNNEI. The CDR3 coding sequence is TGTGCCAGTCCAGGGGAACAGGGACAGTTCTTC. Encoded protein: CASPGEQGQFF. Combining the CDR3 with reference TRBV2 and TRBJ2-1 gives the whole variable domain EPEVTQTPSHQVTQMGQEVILRCVPISNHLYFYWYRQILGQKVEFLVSFYNNEISEKSEIFDDQFSVERPDGSNFTLKIRSTKLEDSAMYFCASPGEQGQFFGPGTRLTVL.

The sample holds many counts of this clonotype. V gene TRBV18 combines with J gene TRBJ1-4; D is unresolved. This CDR3 region has 13 residues. Germline CDR1 reads KGHSH; CDR2 reads LQKENI. V shed 6 bases and J shed 5 bases, with 10 bases lying between them. The CDR3: CASSSGVNEKLFF. DNA of the CDR3: TGTGCCAGCTCGTCCGGGGTGAATGAAAAACTGTTTTTT. Filled out from reference TRBV18 and TRBJ1-4, the complete variable domain reads NAGVMQNPRHLVRRRGQEARLRCSPMKGHSHVYWYRQLPEEGLKFMVYLQKENIIDESGMPKERFSAEFPKEGPSILRIQQVVRGDSAAYFCASSSGVNEKLFFGSGTQLSVL.

This sequence joins TRBV7-3 and TRBJ2-1; TRBD2 matches at 7 bases. This CDR3 contains 16 residues. Germline V gives CDR1 SGHTA, CDR2 FQGTGA. J lost 9 bases, V lost 1 base, and 12 bases had no gene match. CDR3 coding DNA: TGTGCCAGCAGCTTAAGGGGGGGAGACGTCGGGAGTGAGCAGTTCTTC. Residues: CASSLRGGDVGSEQFF. The full variable domain, in which reference TRBV7-3 and TRBJ2-1 provide the parts outside the CDR3, is GAGVSQTPSNKVTEKGKYVELRCDPISGHTALYWYRQSLGQGPEFLIYFQGTGAADDSGLPNDRFFAVRPEGSVSTLKIQRTERGDSAVYLCASSLRGGDVGSEQFFGPGTRLTVL.

In its sample, this clonotype was seen many times. The V call is TRBV11-1, the J call TRBJ1-2, with D possibly TRBD1 on 6 matching bases. The germline V and J ends were trimmed by 5 bases and 4 bases, with 17 bases remaining between them. The CDR3 has 15 residues. The germline gives CDR1 SGHAT, CDR2 FQDESV (reference sequence). The CDR3, as DNA: TGTGCCAGCAGCCCGGACAGCCACGTCTCCTATGGCTACACCTTC. It specifies CASSPDSHVSYGYTF.

In its sample, this clonotype was seen a few times. The chain carries TRBV9 and TRBJ2-1; D may match TRBD1 or TRBD2 (5 bases each). V was cut by 0 bases and J by 9 bases, with 16 bases left in between. This CDR3 has 15 residues. Germline loops: CDR1 SGDLS, CDR2 YYNGEE. The CDR3, as DNA: TGTGCCAGCAGCGTAGTGGAGACAGAGGGTGTTGAGCAGTTCTTC. It yields the protein CASSVVETEGVEQFF. Together with reference TRBV9 and TRBJ2-1, the CDR3 gives the full variable domain: DSGVTQTPKHLITATGQRVTLRCSPRSGDLSVYWYQQSLDQGLQFLIQYYNGEERAKGNILERFSAQQFPDLHSELNLSSLELGDSALYFCASSVVETEGVEQFFGPGTRLTVL.

This clonotype was recorded many times. This sequence joins TRBV10-2 and TRBJ1-5; 11 nucleotides agree with TRBD1. This CDR3 comprises 16 residues. V dropped 2 bases and J dropped 5; count of bases not matched to a gene: 5. The germline V gene has CDR1 WSHSY and CDR2 SAAADI. The CDR3 DNA reads as TGCGCCAGCAGTGAGACCCGGACAGGGGGCGATCAGCCCCAGCATTTT. Its protein product is CASSETRTGGDQPQHF.

The chain combines TRBV29-1 with TRBJ2-7; D may match TRBD1 or TRBD2 (5 bases each). The V end was cut by 4 bases, the J end by 3 bases, with 19 bases between. The CDR3 contains 15 residues. Per the germline V gene, CDR1 is SQVTM and CDR2 is ANQGSEA. The CDR3, as DNA: TGCAGCGTTGTTTGGACGGGGACCGGCGGCTACGAGCAGTACTTC. Its protein product is CSVVWTGTGGYEQYF.

In this sample, this clonotype turned up many times. The V call is TRBV11-2, the J call TRBJ1-2, with a tentative D call TRBD1 (5 bases). The V end was cut by 1 base, the J end by 8 bases, with 20 bases between. The germline CDR1 and CDR2 sequences are SGHAT and FQNNGV. The CDR3 runs 16 residues. The CDR3 sequence: CASSLAPGAVMGGYTF. The DNA of the CDR3 is TGTGCCAGCAGCTTAGCCCCCGGGGCAGTGATGGGAGGCTACACCTTC.

This clonotype came up many times. DNA of the CDR3: TGCGCCAGCAGCTTGTGGCCCGGGGGAGTGACAGATACGCAGTATTTT. Its translation: CASSLWPGGVTDTQYF. The chain employs TRBV5-1 and TRBJ2-3; TRBD2 might be the D (6 bases). V was trimmed by 1 base and J by 3 bases, leaving 15 bases between them. The CDR3 totals 16 residues. CDR1 and CDR2 (germline): SGHRS, YFSETQ. Complete variable domain (other parts from reference TRBV5-1 and TRBJ2-3): KAGVTQTPRYLIKTRGQQVTLSCSPISGHRSVSWYQQTPGQGLQFLFEYFSETQRNKGNFPGRFSGRQFSNSRSEMNVSTLELGDSALYLCASSLWPGGVTDTQYFGPGTRLTVL.

This clonotype has more than one count but fewer than ten. This chain links TRBV7-9 with TRBJ2-3; 10 bases line up with TRBD2. V lost 5 bases, J lost 3 bases, and 8 bases stayed unmatched. CDR1 is SEHNR, CDR2 FQNEAQ, per germline (reference sequence). The CDR3 consists of 16 residues. CDR3 nucleotides: TGTGCCAGCAGCCCAAGTAGCGGGAGGCGGACAGATACGCAGTATTTT. It translates to CASSPSSGRRTDTQYF. Full variable domain (outside the CDR3, taken from reference TRBV7-9 and TRBJ2-3): DTGVSQNPRHKITKRGQNVTFRCDPISEHNRLYWYRQTLGQGPEFLTYFQNEAQLEKSRLLSDRFSAERPKGSFSTLEIQRTEQGDSAMYLCASSPSSGRRTDTQYFGPGTRLTVL.

V and J are TRBV6-2 or TRBV6-3 and TRBJ2-2, with D hard to call. V was clipped by 2 bases and J by 6 bases, with 7 bases between them. This CDR3 is built from 13 residues. Germline lookup yields CDR1 MNHEY and CDR2 SVGEGT. CDR3 DNA: TGTGCCAGCAGTTACACCAATGCCGGGGAGCTGTTTTTT. This encodes CASSYTNAGELFF.

The chain uses TRBV12-3 or TRBV12-4 and TRBJ1-1, with 7 bases that match TRBD1. The CDR3 runs 11 residues. V shed 5 bases, J shed 11 bases, and the junction held 5 bases outside the gene matches. Here the CDR3 reads CASSNRGWAFF. CDR3 DNA: TGTGCCAGCAGTAACAGGGGTTGGGCTTTCTTT.

The genes are TRBV5-5 and TRBJ1-6; TRBD1 matches 8 bases. This CDR3 has 14 residues. After removal of 2 bases from V and 10 bases from J, the junction contained 5 bases not matched to a gene. Germline assignment: CDR1 SGHKS and CDR2 YYEKEE (reference sequence). The CDR3 is CASSLGTGVSPLHF. CDR3 sequence (DNA): TGTGCCAGCAGCTTAGGGACAGGAGTGTCACCCCTCCACTTT.

About this clonotype: Its ends do not fully match the called genes, so a read error is possible. The CDR3 region has the DNA TGCGCCAGCAGCCGAGAGGCAGGGACCCTCACTGAAGCTTTCTTT. Protein product: CASSREAGTLTEAFF. This sequence joins TRBV5-4 and TRBJ1-1; perhaps TRBD1 as D (5 bases). This CDR3 has 15 residues. Germline lookup yields CDR1 SGHNT and CDR2 YYREEE (reference sequence).

This clonotype has at least ten counts. The chain links TRBV10-3 to TRBJ2-7; TRBD2 is a possible D gene (5 bases). Germline V CDR1 and CDR2: ENHRY, SYGVKD. CDR3 length: 16 amino acids. V lost 3 bases and J lost 5, with 20 bases in between. The CDR3 sequence is CAISDSGSSSVDEQYF. Written as DNA, the CDR3 is TGTGCCATCAGTGATTCGGGGAGTTCTTCTGTGGACGAGCAGTACTTC.

This clonotype was detected ten times or more. This chain uses TRBV27 with TRBJ1-3, with a tentative D call TRBD1 (5 bases). V was trimmed by 0 bases and J by 3 bases, leaving 9 bases between them. CDR3 size: 15 residues. Germline V gene data show CDR1 as MNHEY and CDR2 as SMNVEV (reference sequence). The DNA of the CDR3 is TGTGCCAGCAGTTTATCGGGGGTGTATGGAAACACCATATATTTT. This translates into CASSLSGVYGNTIYF.

This clonotype was counted between two and nine times. This chain links TRBV19 with TRBJ2-1; 13 nucleotides line up with TRBD2. This CDR3 is built from 17 residues. CDR1 is LNHDA, CDR2 SQIVND, per germline (reference sequence). Unmatched junction bases numbered 8, after V lost 5 bases and J lost 4 bases. CDR3 protein: CASSLLLAGGQYNEQFF. CDR3 DNA: TGTGCCAGTAGTCTACTACTAGCGGGAGGGCAATACAATGAGCAGTTCTTC.

This clonotype was seen repeatedly, ten times or more. The genes are TRBV27 and TRBJ2-7; the D gene is possibly TRBD1 (6 bases). V was clipped by 3 bases and J by 2 bases, with 11 bases between them. The CDR3 totals 14 residues. Per the germline V gene, CDR1 is MNHEY and CDR2 is SMNVEV (reference sequence). The CDR3 here is CASSFSRTAYEQYF. CDR3 sequence (DNA): TGTGCCAGCAGTTTCTCCCGGACAGCCTACGAGCAGTACTTC.

This clonotype was detected ten times or more. The chain is built from TRBV7-8 and TRBJ2-7; D remains unclear. Per germline, CDR1 SGHVS and CDR2 FQNEAQ. This CDR3 contains 11 residues. Trimming took off 5 bases at V and 0 bases at J, with 2 bases between the two ends. The chain's CDR3 is CASSTSYEQYF. For the CDR3, the DNA is TGTGCCAGCAGCACCTCCTACGAGCAGTACTTC.

This clonotype was counted at least ten times. The chain joins TRBV20-1 to TRBJ2-1; 13 nucleotides line up with TRBD2. V was clipped by 6 bases and J by 8 bases; unmatched bases: 19. Per the germline V gene, CDR1 is DFQATT and CDR2 is SNEGSKA (reference sequence). CDR3 length equals 18 residues. This CDR3 reads CSAPPGTSGKGVEDEQFF. The CDR3 coding sequence is TGCAGTGCCCCCCCCGGGACTAGCGGGAAGGGAGTAGAGGATGAGCAGTTCTTC.

The chain is built from TRBV7-9 and TRBJ2-1; possible D gene TRBD2, 5 bases. The V and J ends lost 5 bases and 5 bases respectively, with 19 bases between them. The CDR3 contains 16 residues. Germline CDR1 reads SEHNR; CDR2 reads FQNEAQ (reference sequence). CDR3 amino acids: CASSQVSGMLNNEQFF. CDR3 nucleotides: TGTGCCAGCAGCCAAGTCTCGGGAATGCTAAACAATGAGCAGTTCTTC.

This clonotype has a handful of counts. The CDR3 carries no conserved terminal phenylalanine or tryptophan, so it likely arises from a read error. The gene calls are TRBV27 and TRBJ1-2, with unresolved D. The CDR3 spans 13 residues. Germline V gene sequence: CDR1 MNHEY, CDR2 SMNVEV (reference sequence). The CDR3 spells CASSLGPTYGYTL. DNA of the CDR3: TGTGCCAGTAGTTTAGGCCCGACCTATGGCTACACCCTC.

This clonotype was seen a handful of times. The chain recombines TRBV6-1 with TRBJ2-7; TRBD1 agrees at 9 bases. This CDR3 region has 13 residues. V lost 7 bases and J lost 5; bases outside the gene matches: 6. Germline CDR1 MNHNS, CDR2 SASEGT. CDR3 amino acids: CASTGTGLNEQYF. Here the CDR3 DNA reads TGTGCCAGCACTGGGACAGGGCTCAACGAGCAGTACTTC.

This clonotype showed up many times. The V gene is TRBV28, the J gene TRBJ2-7; 10 positions agree with TRBD1. In germline, CDR1 is MDHEN, CDR2 SYDVKM. The CDR3 sequence is 15 residues long. V dropped 11 bases and J dropped 5; count of bases not matched to a gene: 15. The CDR3 DNA reads TGTGCCGCCGTGCCGTCGGACAGGGGGGTTCACGAGCAGTACTTC. Translated, it gives CAAVPSDRGVHEQYF.